Reported below is one T cell receptor (beta chain). Antigen unknown. TCRdb used MiXCR to reprocess the 5' RACE reads, holding one entry per CDR3 protein. The table has a few hundred thousand distinct CDR3 sequences, 28% seen once; the top ten hold around an eighth. The sample comes from a study of T-cell memory formation after mild COVID-19. At the level of the study: TCR clusters largely stayed donor specific.

The V gene lost 0 bases and the J gene lost 0 bases, with 12 bases spanning the gap. The CDR3 is 17 residues long. The germline gives CDR1 SGHAT, CDR2 FQNNGV. Study results and caveats: The authors did not confirm SARS-CoV-2 specificity of second-wave clones peaking day 37. Clones that contracted from day 15 to 85 had balanced CD4/CD8; later expanders were CD4+ biased.

Sequencing was performed on PBMCs or a T cell subset sorted from them (not recorded which). This chain joins TRBV11-2 and TRBJ2-1, with D hard to call. This receptor was identified in an adult woman who had mild COVID-19 (a few samples of this study predate the infection). Cell type and time point are not known. In DNA form, the CDR3 reads TGTGCCAGCAGCTTAGATACGATTGAGGCCTCCTACAATGAGCAGTTCTTC. Its translation is CASSLDTIEASYNEQFF.